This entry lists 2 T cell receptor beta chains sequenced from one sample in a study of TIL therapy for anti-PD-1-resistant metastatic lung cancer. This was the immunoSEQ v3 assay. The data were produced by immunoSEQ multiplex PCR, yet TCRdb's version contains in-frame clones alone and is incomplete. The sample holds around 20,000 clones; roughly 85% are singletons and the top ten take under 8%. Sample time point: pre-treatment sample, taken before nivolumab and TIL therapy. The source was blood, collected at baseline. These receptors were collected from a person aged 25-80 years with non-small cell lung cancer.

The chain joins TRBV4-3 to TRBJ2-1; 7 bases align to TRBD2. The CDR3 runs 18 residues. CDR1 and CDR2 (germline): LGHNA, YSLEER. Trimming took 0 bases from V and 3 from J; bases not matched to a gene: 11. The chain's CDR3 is CASSQELSGPSSYNEQFF. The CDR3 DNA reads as TGCGCCAGCAGCCAAGAACTTAGCGGGCCCTCTAGCTACAATGAGCAGTTCTTC.

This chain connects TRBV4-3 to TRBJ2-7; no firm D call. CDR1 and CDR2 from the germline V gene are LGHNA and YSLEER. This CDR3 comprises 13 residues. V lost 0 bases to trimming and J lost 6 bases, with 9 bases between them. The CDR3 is CASSQDLTREQYF. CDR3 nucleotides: TGCGCCAGCAGCCAAGACTTGACACGCGAGCAGTACTTC.